These 30 T cell receptor beta chains came from one sample sequenced in a study of PD-1 blockade in classical Hodgkin lymphoma. Every one of the patients relapsed after autologous stem cell transplantation (brentuximab vedotin exposure was variable). Produced via immunoSEQ multiplex PCR; TCRdb's table is partial and in-frame only. In the table there are 40,000 to 45,000 clones, 60% to 75% of which are singletons. This sample comprised peripheral blood mononuclear cells (PBMCs), obtained at baseline. These receptors came from a human donor with classical Hodgkin lymphoma.

J is TRBJ1-2 and V is TRBV27, with D perhaps TRBD1 (6 bases). The germline V gene encodes CDR1 MNHEY and CDR2 SMNVEV (reference sequence). The CDR3 extends over 15 amino acids. V was trimmed by 3 bases and J by 5 bases, leaving 16 bases between them. The CDR3: CASSLAGGLGYGYTF. DNA of the CDR3: TGTGCCAGCAGTTTGGCCGGGGGCCTTGGGTATGGCTACACCTTC.

CDR3 sequence: CASSQDSRAPYEQYF. In DNA, the CDR3 is TGCGCCAGCAGCCAAGATAGCAGGGCTCCCTACGAGCAGTACTTC. The chain uses TRBV4-3 and TRBJ2-5, with D perhaps TRBD1 (5 bases). The J call could be wrong; TRBJ2-7 is a better fit for the DNA end. The CDR3 sequence is 15 residues long. CDR1 is LGHNA, CDR2 YSLEER, per germline.

Judged by abundance, this clone is medium-sized (0.01 to 0.1%). The rearrangement links TRBV4-2 to TRBJ1-4; 9 bases are shared with TRBD1. The CDR3 is made up of 22 amino acids. Trimming removed 0 bases from V and 0 bases from J; junction bases left unmatched: 17. Germline V gene lookup returns CDR1 LGHNA and CDR2 YNFKEQ. Here the CDR3 reads CASSQDVSGTGTRSATNEKLFF. DNA of the CDR3: TGTGCCAGCAGCCAAGATGTTTCCGGGACAGGGACGCGAAGTGCAACTAATGAAAAACTGTTTTTT.

J is TRBJ1-2 and V is TRBV5-6; a possible D gene is TRBD1 (5 bases). The V and J ends lost 4 bases and 4 bases respectively, with 11 bases between them. The CDR3 is made up of 13 amino acids. CDR1 and CDR2 (germline): SGHDT, YYEEEE. The CDR3 DNA is TGTGCCAGCAGCCCGGACATGGGCTATGGCTACACCTTC. Translating gives CASSPDMGYGYTF.

There are a few counts of this clone. This rearrangement joins TRBV19 to TRBJ2-7; D is undetermined. The CDR3 consists of 15 residues. In germline, CDR1 is LNHDA, CDR2 SQIVND (reference sequence). With 5 bases removed from V and 3 bases from J, the gap between germline ends came to 17 bases. The CDR3 is CASSALSGINYEQYF. The CDR3 nucleotides are TGTGCCAGTAGTGCCTTAAGTGGGATTAACTACGAGCAGTACTTC.

This sequence joins TRBV7-2 and TRBJ2-7; D is possibly TRBD1 or TRBD2 (5 bases each). Germline lookup yields CDR1 SGHTA and CDR2 FQGNSA. The CDR3 consists of 14 residues. V lost 5 bases and J lost 0, with 11 bases in between. This CDR3 is CASSPDGGSYEQYF. CDR3 nucleotides: TGTGCCAGCAGCCCGGATGGGGGCTCCTACGAGCAGTACTTC.

In its sample, this clone was seen a few times. This chain joins TRBV6-5 and TRBJ1-1, with TRBD1 matching 10 bases. The CDR3 runs to 14 residues. V shed 4 bases, J shed 7 bases, and the junction held 6 bases outside the gene matches. Germline V gene data show CDR1 as MNHEY and CDR2 as SVGAGI. The CDR3 spells CASSSGQGVGEAFF. CDR3 nucleotide sequence: TGTGCCAGCAGTTCAGGACAGGGGGTAGGTGAAGCTTTCTTT.

The gene calls are TRBV5-4 and TRBJ2-5; 9 positions match TRBD1. CDR3 length: 16 residues. The J segment lost 4 bases and the V segment lost 3 bases, leaving 10 bases of the junction unmatched. Germline V gene lookup returns CDR1 SGHNT and CDR2 YYREEE (reference sequence). The CDR3 bases are TGTGCCAGCAGCTCCCAAATAGCGACAGGGGGAGAGACCCAGTACTTC. It translates to CASSSQIATGGETQYF.

This sequence joins TRBV29-1 and TRBJ2-2, with 12 bases identical to TRBD2. V lost 7 bases to trimming and J lost 5 bases; unmatched junction nucleotides: 2. The CDR3 consists of 13 residues. CDR1 SQVTM and CDR2 ANQGSEA come from the germline V gene. CDR3 residues: CSGLAGVTGELFF. In DNA, the CDR3 is TGCAGCGGACTAGCGGGAGTGACCGGGGAGCTGTTTTTT.

The rearrangement joins TRBV7-2 to TRBJ2-7, with D uncertain. The CDR3 runs 13 residues. The V end lost 6 bases, the J end lost 0 bases, and 9 bases lay between the germline ends. Germline lookup yields CDR1 SGHTA and CDR2 FQGNSA. The CDR3 sequence: CASSYDHSYEQYF. The CDR3 region has the DNA TGTGCCAGCAGTTATGACCACTCCTACGAGCAGTACTTC.

V and J are TRBV12-5 and TRBJ2-2, with 10 positions matching TRBD2. Germline-derived CDR1 and CDR2 are LGHNT and FRNRAP. The V and J ends lost 5 bases and 5 bases, in that order; junction bases with no gene match: 17. The CDR3 has 19 amino acids. CDR3 residues: CASGPLLLAGEKRTGELFF. The CDR3 nucleotides read TGTGCTAGTGGTCCCCTCCTTCTAGCGGGAGAAAAGAGAACCGGGGAGCTGTTTTTT.

The rearrangement joins TRBV6-5 to TRBJ2-6; TRBD2 matches 9 bases. Trimming removed 8 bases from V and 2 bases from J; junction bases left unmatched: 4. CDR3 length: 15 residues. CDR1 and CDR2 from the germline V gene are MNHEY and SVGAGI. The CDR3 is CASEGLATGANVLTF. In DNA, the CDR3 is TGTGCCAGCGAGGGACTAGCCACTGGGGCCAACGTCCTGACTTTC.

The chain joins TRBV19 to TRBJ1-2; D is possibly TRBD1 (5 bases). CDR1 and CDR2 (germline): LNHDA, SQIVND (reference sequence). The CDR3 sequence is 15 residues long. Between the trimmed V and J ends, which lost 5 bases and 4 bases, there was a span of 17 bases. Here the CDR3 reads CASSSSAGLPYGYTF. The DNA for the CDR3 is TGTGCCAGTAGTTCCTCTGCGGGACTCCCCTATGGCTACACCTTC.

The chain employs TRBV7-9 and TRBJ2-1; D not resolved. CDR1 and CDR2 (germline): SEHNR, FQNEAQ (reference sequence). The ends were cut back, 4 bases at V and 2 bases at J, with 9 bases in the middle. The length of the CDR3 is 14 residues. The CDR3: CASSSPTTYNEQFF. The CDR3 nucleotides read TGTGCCAGCAGCTCCCCGACCACCTACAATGAGCAGTTCTTC.

V gene TRBV5-8 combines with J gene TRBJ2-1; TRBD2 might be the D (6 bases). The CDR3 covers 15 residues. Trimming cost V 0 bases and J 0 bases, with 7 bases left between them. Germline CDR1 SGHTS, CDR2 YDEGEE. The CDR3 bases are TGTGCCAGCAGCTTGGGGCGGGACTCCTACAATGAGCAGTTCTTC. Translated: CASSLGRDSYNEQFF.

V is TRBV15 and J is TRBJ1-4, with TRBD1 matching over 8 bases. Looked up from germline, CDR1 is LNHNV and CDR2 is YYDKDF (reference sequence). This CDR3 is built from 16 residues. J lost 5 bases, V lost 2 bases, and 7 bases had no gene match. This chain's CDR3 is CATSRLPGQENEKLFF. CDR3 DNA sequence: TGTGCCACCAGCAGACTCCCGGGACAGGAGAATGAAAAACTGTTTTTT.

V gene TRBV9 combines with J gene TRBJ2-3, with TRBD2 matching 9 bases. V dropped 4 bases and J dropped 2; count of bases not matched to a gene: 8. This CDR3 is built from 16 residues. Germline V lookup: CDR1 SGDLS, CDR2 YYNGEE. Here the CDR3 reads CASSTVAGEPTDTQYF. The CDR3 DNA follows: TGTGCCAGCAGCACCGTAGCGGGAGAACCCACAGATACGCAGTATTTT.

The chain carries TRBV27 and TRBJ2-3; D perhaps matches TRBD2 (6 bases). Trimming cost V 5 bases and J 5 bases, with 17 bases left between them. CDR1 and CDR2 from the germline V gene are MNHEY and SMNVEV (reference sequence). The CDR3 covers 15 residues. The CDR3: CASSLKRLVKDTQYF. CDR3 nucleotide sequence: TGTGCCAGCAGTCTCAAACGACTAGTCAAAGATACGCAGTATTTT.

The rearrangement joins TRBV18 to TRBJ1-4; tentatively, D is TRBD1 (6 bases). V was clipped by 3 bases and J by 7 bases, with 21 bases between them. The CDR3 sequence is 17 residues long. CDR1 and CDR2 from the germline V gene are KGHSH and LQKENI. CDR3 in amino acids: CASSPGLGPQGPEKLFF. In DNA form, the CDR3 reads TGTGCCAGCTCACCTGGGTTAGGTCCACAGGGCCCTGAAAAACTGTTTTTT.

The V and J genes are TRBV27 and TRBJ1-5; no firm D call. Germline CDR1 MNHEY, CDR2 SMNVEV (reference sequence). V lost 4 bases and J 5 bases, leaving 21 bases between the germline ends. The CDR3 sequence is 17 residues long. DNA of the CDR3: TGTGCCAGCAGTTCAATGACACCCCTAAGGCCTCATCAGCCCCAGCATTTT. Encoded protein: CASSSMTPLRPHQPQHF.

This clone was observed once. CDR3: CASSRGGPLIRDEQFF. In DNA, the CDR3 is TGTGCCAGCAGTCGAGGAGGGCCTCTGATAAGGGATGAGCAGTTCTTC. The chain links TRBV7-2 to TRBJ2-1; weak D call: TRBD2 (6 bases). Trimming took 6 bases from V and 8 from J, leaving 23 bases between them. Per germline, CDR1 SGHTA and CDR2 FQGNSA. CDR3 size: 16 residues. Combining the CDR3 with reference TRBV7-2 and TRBJ2-1 gives the whole variable domain GAGVSQSPSNKVTEKGKDVELRCDPISGHTALYWYRQSLGQGLEFLIYFQGNSAPDKSGLPSDRFSAERTGGSVSTLTIQRTQQEDSAVYLCASSRGGPLIRDEQFFGPGTRLTVL.

The V and J genes are TRBV11-2 and TRBJ2-3, with D hard to call. The CDR3 is 13 residues long. V was clipped by 2 bases and J by 6 bases, with 9 bases between them. The V gene's germline CDR1 is SGHAT and CDR2 FQNNGV. The CDR3 sequence is CASSLFILDTQYF. The DNA of the CDR3 is TGTGCCAGCAGCTTATTTATACTCGATACGCAGTATTTT.

The chain is built from TRBV9 and TRBJ1-6; D unresolved. The CDR3 is 14 amino acids. Looked up from germline, CDR1 is SGDLS and CDR2 is YYNGEE. V was pared by 0 bases and J by 8 bases, with 9 bases between. The CDR3 coding sequence is TGTGCCAGCAGCGTAGGAGGGTTCGATTCACCCCTCCACTTT. It codes for CASSVGGFDSPLHF.

The gene calls are TRBV9 and TRBJ1-3; D remains ambiguous. Germline V CDR1 and CDR2: SGDLS, YYNGEE. The CDR3 is made up of 15 amino acids. Trimming stripped 4 bases from V and 9 bases from J, with 20 bases between. DNA for the CDR3: TGTGCCAGCAGCCCCTTAGGGCTGCTTCCCTCCACCATATATTTT. Translation: CASSPLGLLPSTIYF.

The V call is TRBV16, the J call TRBJ1-2; 10 positions agree with TRBD1. J gave up 4 bases and V 0 bases, and 8 bases lay outside the gene matches. The length of the CDR3 is 17 residues. In germline, CDR1 is KGHSY, CDR2 FQNENV. The CDR3 loop reads CASSQSIGTGDAYGYTF. The CDR3 nucleotides read TGTGCCAGCAGCCAATCGATCGGGACAGGGGACGCCTATGGCTACACCTTC.

This clone was counted between two and nine times. The rearrangement uses TRBV28 and TRBJ1-4; tentative D call: TRBD1 (5 bases). Germline CDR1 MDHEN, CDR2 SYDVKM. CDR3 length: 15 amino acids. V was cut by 4 bases and J by 3 bases, with 12 bases left in between. The CDR3 spells CASSSVLGANEKLFF. In DNA, the CDR3 is TGTGCCAGCAGTTCCGTCTTGGGGGCTAATGAAAAACTGTTTTTT. The whole variable domain, remainder taken from reference TRBV28 and TRBJ1-4, is DVKVTQSSRYLVKRTGEKVFLECVQDMDHENMFWYRQDPGLGLRLIYFSYDVKMKEKGDIPEGYSVSREKKERFSLILESASTNQTSMYLCASSSVLGANEKLFFGSGTQLSVL.

The chain carries TRBV5-1 and TRBJ2-6; no definite D call. Deletions cut 4 bases from V and 1 base from J, with 12 bases between. Germline CDR1 is SGHRS and CDR2 is YFSETQ. This CDR3 spans 16 amino acids. CDR3 DNA: TGCGCCAGCAGCCCGACGACGGTATCTGGGGCCAACGTCCTGACTTTC. Protein: CASSPTTVSGANVLTF.

V usage is TRBV6-6 and J usage is TRBJ2-1; D unresolved. The germline gives CDR1 MNHNY, CDR2 SVGAGI (reference sequence). Trimming stripped 4 bases from V and 10 bases from J, with 11 bases between. CDR3 length equals 12 residues. In nucleotides, the CDR3 is TGTGCCAGCAGTTCTTACACCGCCGAGCAGTTCTTC. Its translation is CASSSYTAEQFF.

The chain joins TRBV14 to TRBJ2-5; D may match TRBD1 or TRBD2 (6 bases each). Germline lookup yields CDR1 SGHDN and CDR2 FVKESK. The CDR3 length is 15 residues. Trimming pared 3 bases from V and 5 bases from J, leaving 16 bases between. The CDR3 DNA is TGTGCCAGCAGCCATCATCGGGGGCGTTTGGAGACCCAGTACTTC. Amino acid sequence: CASSHHRGRLETQYF.

This clone showed up just a few times. The J gene is TRBJ1-2, the V gene TRBV7-3, with 8 bases matching TRBD1. CDR1 is SGHTA, CDR2 FQGTGA, per germline. CDR3 length equals 15 residues. The V gene end was trimmed by 2 bases and the J gene end by 7 bases; junction bases not matched to a gene: 9. The CDR3 DNA follows: TGTGCCAGCAGCTTAGGGATACAGGGGGTCGGTGGCTACACCTTC. Its protein is CASSLGIQGVGGYTF.